This T cell receptor (beta chain) was obtained from a study of shared clonotypes between healthy human individuals. Measured with immunoSEQ multiplex PCR; TCRdb has only the in-frame clones, and not every one. Among about 2.3 million clones listed, around 93% were seen once. Sequencing was done on a sample of naive CD4+ T cells from PBMCs. Subset noted: CD45RA+ positively selected. The clonotype was recovered from a man aged 18 to 35 in good health. Some clones in this sample may be carry-over from other donors' samples.

Here the CDR3 reads CASRTGTNYGYTF. For the CDR3, the DNA is TGTGCCAGTAGGACCGGGACTAACTATGGCTACACCTTC. The gene calls are TRBV19 and TRBJ1-2; D uncertain. CDR3 length: 13 residues. Germline loops: CDR1 LNHDA, CDR2 SQIVND (reference sequence). The germline V and J ends were trimmed by 6 bases and 0 bases, with 8 bases remaining between them.